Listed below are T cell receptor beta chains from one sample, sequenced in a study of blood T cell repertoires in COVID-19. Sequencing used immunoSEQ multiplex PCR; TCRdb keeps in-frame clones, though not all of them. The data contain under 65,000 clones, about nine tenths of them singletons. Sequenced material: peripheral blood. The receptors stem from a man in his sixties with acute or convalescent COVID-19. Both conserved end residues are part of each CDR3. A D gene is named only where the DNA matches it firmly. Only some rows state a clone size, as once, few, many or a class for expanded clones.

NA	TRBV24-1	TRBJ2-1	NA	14	CATNGAGAYNEQFF	TGTGCCACCAATGGGGCAGGGGCTTACAATGAGCAGTTCTTC
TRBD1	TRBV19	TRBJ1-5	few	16	CASSAWTGVGNQPQHF	TGTGCCAGTAGTGCATGGACAGGGGTTGGCAATCAGCCCCAGCATTTT
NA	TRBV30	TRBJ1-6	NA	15	CAWSAPNRVASPLHF	TGTGCCTGGAGTGCCCCGAATAGGGTAGCGTCACCCCTCCACTTT
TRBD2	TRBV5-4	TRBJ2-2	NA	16	CASNSGTSGNTGELFF	TGTGCCAGCAACTCGGGGACTAGCGGAAACACCGGGGAGCTGTTTTTT
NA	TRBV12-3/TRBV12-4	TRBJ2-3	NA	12	CASSSAPDTQYF	TGTGCCAGTTCGAGCGCTCCCGATACGCAGTATTTT
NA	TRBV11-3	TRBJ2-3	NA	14	CASSTVRGTDTQYF	TGTGCCAGCAGCACAGTGCGAGGCACAGATACGCAGTATTTT
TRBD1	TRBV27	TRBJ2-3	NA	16	CASRQTGGSTTDTQYF	TGTGCCAGCAGACAGACAGGGGGCTCTACCACAGATACGCAGTATTTT
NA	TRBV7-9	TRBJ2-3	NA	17	CASSLAETGLPSDTQYF	TGTGCCAGCAGCTTAGCAGAAACAGGGTTGCCCTCAGATACGCAGTATTTT
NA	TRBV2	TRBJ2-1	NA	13	CASRDSQGNEQFF	TGTGCCAGCAGGGATTCACAGGGCAATGAGCAGTTCTTC
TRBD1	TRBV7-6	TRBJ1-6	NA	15	CASSPRWDRAIALHF	TGTGCCAGCAGCCCCAGATGGGACAGGGCAATCGCCCTCCACTTT
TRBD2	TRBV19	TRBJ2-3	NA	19	CASSIIVAGGPKSTDTQYF	TGTGCCAGTAGTATCATTGTAGCGGGAGGGCCAAAAAGCACAGATACGCAGTATTTT
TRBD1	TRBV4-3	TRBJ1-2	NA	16	CASSQGRDRQVYGYTF	TGCGCCAGCAGCCAAGGAAGGGACAGACAGGTCTATGGCTACACCTTC
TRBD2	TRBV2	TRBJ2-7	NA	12	CASSASGREQYF	TGTGCCAGCAGCGCAAGCGGGAGGGAGCAGTACTTC
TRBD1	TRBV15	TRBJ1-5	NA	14	CATSTGTGLGPQHF	TGTGCCACCAGCACCGGGACAGGGTTAGGACCCCAGCATTTT
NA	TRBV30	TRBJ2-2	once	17	CAWAYVRASVNTGELFF	TGTGCCTGGGCTTACGTCAGGGCTAGCGTGAACACCGGGGAGCTGTTTTTT
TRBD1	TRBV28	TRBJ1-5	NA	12	CAIGTGEQPQHF	TGTGCCATCGGGACAGGCGAACAGCCCCAGCATTTT
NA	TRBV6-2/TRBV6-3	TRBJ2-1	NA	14	CASSYLGASNEQFF	TGTGCCAGCAGTTACTTGGGGGCCTCCAATGAGCAGTTCTTC
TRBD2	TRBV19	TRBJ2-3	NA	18	CASSIPILAGGSTDTQYF	TGTGCCAGTAGTATCCCCATCCTAGCGGGAGGGTCCACAGATACGCAGTATTTT
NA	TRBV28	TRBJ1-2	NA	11	CASSYYMGYTF	TGTGCCAGCAGCTACTACATGGGCTACACCTTC
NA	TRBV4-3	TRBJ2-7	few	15	CASSHATGTQYEQYF	TGCGCCAGCAGCCATGCCACCGGGACTCAATACGAGCAGTACTTC
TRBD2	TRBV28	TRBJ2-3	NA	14	CASSLSGRGDTQYF	TGTGCCAGCAGCCTTAGCGGGAGAGGAGATACGCAGTATTTT
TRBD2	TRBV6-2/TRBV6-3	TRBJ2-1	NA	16	CASSYTAGGSYNEQFF	TGTGCCAGCAGTTACACGGCGGGAGGGTCCTACAATGAGCAGTTCTTC
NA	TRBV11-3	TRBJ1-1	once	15	CASSLAGRGATEAFF	TGTGCCAGCAGCTTAGCCGGGAGGGGCGCGACTGAAGCTTTCTTT
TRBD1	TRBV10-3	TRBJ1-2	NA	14	CAISESRQGDGYTF	TGTGCCATCAGTGAGTCCAGACAGGGGGATGGCTACACCTTC
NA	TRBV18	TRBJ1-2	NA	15	CASSPLGGSNYGYTF	TGTGCCAGCTCACCTCTCGGCGGATCCAACTATGGCTACACCTTC
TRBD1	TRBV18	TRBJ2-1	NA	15	CASSEAGGFYNEQFF	TGTGCCAGCTCGGAGGCAGGGGGTTTCTACAATGAGCAGTTCTTC
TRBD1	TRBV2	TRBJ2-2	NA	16	CASGSDRGLNTGELFF	TGTGCCAGCGGCTCGGACAGGGGGCTTAACACCGGGGAGCTGTTTTTT
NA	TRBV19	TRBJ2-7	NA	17	CASSISLGVRQGYEQYF	TGTGCCAGTAGTATATCCCTGGGGGTCCGCCAGGGGTACGAGCAGTACTTC
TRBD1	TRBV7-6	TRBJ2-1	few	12	CASSETGGEQFF	TGTGCCAGCAGCGAAACAGGGGGTGAGCAGTTCTTC
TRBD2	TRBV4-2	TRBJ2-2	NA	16	CASSQRRGSDTGELFF	TGTGCCAGCAGCCAAAGGCGCGGGAGCGACACCGGGGAGCTGTTTTTT
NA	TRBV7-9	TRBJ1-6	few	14	CASSSRQINSPLHF	TGTGCCAGCAGCTCCAGGCAGATTAATTCACCCCTCCACTTT
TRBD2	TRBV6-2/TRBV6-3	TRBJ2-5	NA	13	CASSTWGGETQYF	TGTGCCAGCAGTACCTGGGGGGGGGAGACCCAGTACTTC